Following are 18 T cell receptor beta chains from one sample sequenced in a study of shared clonotypes between healthy human individuals (dated by TCRdb to between 2020 and 2021). CD8 naive samples consisted of CD45RO-negative cells that were positively selected for CCR7, yielding a CD45RA+CCR7+ population without TemRA cells. Receptor amplification or capture employed the immunoSEQ multiplex PCR assay. TCRdb retrieved this table from immuneACCESS and kept in-frame rearrangements only. Not all clones are present; in checked studies, unresolved V genes account for under half, and no reason is known for the remainder. The sample table contains around 2.1 million clones; only one count was recorded for about 93% of them. The top ten constitute approximately 1.7% of the sample. The sample comprised naive CD8+ T cells from PBMCs. The cell subset or site label for this specimen denotes: CD45RA+CCR7+. These receptors originate from a young man in good health. Some clones in this sample may be carry-over from other donors' samples.

The chain combines TRBV5-1 with TRBJ2-7; D is possibly TRBD1 (5 bases). The CDR3 is 13 amino acids. Germline CDR1 reads SGHRS; CDR2 reads YFSETQ. V shed 0 bases and J shed 7 bases, with 11 bases lying between them. The CDR3 protein is CASSLDRTGEQYF. CDR3 coding DNA: TGCGCCAGCAGCTTGGACAGGACGGGTGAGCAGTACTTC.

The chain joins TRBV11-2 to TRBJ2-7, with a weak D call TRBD1 (5 bases). The V and J ends lost 6 bases and 6 bases respectively, with 12 bases between them. The CDR3 runs 12 residues. CDR1 and CDR2 (germline): SGHAT, FQNNGV. CDR3 residues: CASSSRVAEQYF. DNA of the CDR3: TGTGCCAGCAGTAGCAGGGTTGCCGAGCAGTACTTC.

The genes are TRBV5-1 and TRBJ1-2; maybe TRBD1 (6 bases). The CDR3 has 15 amino acids. CDR1 is SGHRS, CDR2 YFSETQ, per germline. The V end was cut by 4 bases, the J end by 4 bases, with 17 bases between. CDR3 in DNA: TGCGCCAGCAGCCTCGAACGGACAGACACCTATGGCTACACCTTC. It codes for CASSLERTDTYGYTF.

V is TRBV4-1 and J is TRBJ2-5; TRBD2 might be the D (5 bases). Trimming pared 4 bases from V and 4 bases from J, leaving 16 bases between. Germline V CDR1 and CDR2: MGHRA, YSYEKL. This CDR3 has 15 residues. CDR3 region: CASSPARGIGETQYF. DNA for the CDR3: TGCGCCAGCAGCCCAGCGAGAGGGATAGGAGAGACCCAGTACTTC.

This clone was found once. J is TRBJ2-1 and V is TRBV29-1; 8 nucleotides agree with TRBD2. The V and J ends lost 2 bases and 3 bases, in that order; junction bases with no gene match: 15. This CDR3 has 18 amino acids. Germline values: CDR1 SQVTM, CDR2 ANQGSEA. This CDR3 is CSVELARGAGIGYNEQFF. The CDR3 nucleotides read TGCAGCGTTGAATTGGCGCGGGGGGCCGGCATAGGCTACAATGAGCAGTTCTTC.

The rearrangement links TRBV5-6 to TRBJ1-5, with D uncertain. The length of the CDR3 is 16 residues. V lost 1 base and J lost 1, with 12 bases in between. CDR1 is SGHDT and CDR2 is YYEEEE in the germline V gene. The CDR3 nucleotides read TGTGCCAGCAGCTTGAACGGAGTCGTGAGCAATCAGCCCCAGCATTTT. Its translation is CASSLNGVVSNQPQHF.

Written as DNA, the CDR3 is TGTGCCAGCAGCTTGACCATTACTATCGGGAGCGAGCAGTACTTC. This translates into CASSLTITIGSEQYF. The chain couples TRBV5-6 to TRBJ2-7; TRBD2 is a possible D gene (6 bases). Germline-derived CDR1 and CDR2 are SGHDT and YYEEEE. The CDR3 covers 15 residues. The V and J ends lost 1 base and 6 bases respectively, with 17 bases between them.

This clone was counted between two and nine times. The CDR3 protein is CASSSPGKKAQAFF. DNA for the CDR3: TGTGCCAGTAGTTCTCCCGGGAAGAAGGCGCAAGCTTTCTTT. The chain has TRBV19 and TRBJ1-1; D is undetermined. CDR3 length: 14 amino acids. The V end lost 5 bases, the J end lost 9 bases, and 19 bases lay between the germline ends. Germline V gene sequence: CDR1 LNHDA, CDR2 SQIVND (reference sequence).

This sequence joins TRBV1 and TRBJ1-3; the table assigns TRBD1, which was not confirmed against the DNA. TRBV1 is designated a pseudogene. The CDR3 runs 16 residues. Here the CDR3 reads CTSSARTGSSGNTIYF. The CDR3 DNA is TGCACCAGCAGCGCCCGGACAGGCAGCTCTGGAAACACCATATATTTT.

The chain employs TRBV28 and TRBJ2-1, with D perhaps matching TRBD1 (6 bases). The CDR3 sequence is 11 residues long. Trimming cost V 3 bases and J 11 bases, with 8 bases left between them. Germline values: CDR1 MDHEN, CDR2 SYDVKM. The CDR3 is CASSFWGQQFF. CDR3 bases: TGTGCCAGCAGTTTCTGGGGGCAGCAGTTCTTC.

The rearrangement uses TRBV5-4 and TRBJ1-1; TRBD1 matches 7 bases. Germline V gene data show CDR1 as SGHNT and CDR2 as YYREEE (reference sequence). This CDR3 is built from 14 residues. J was trimmed by 6 bases and V by 0 bases; bases with no gene match: 5. For the CDR3, the DNA is TGTGCCAGCAGCTTGGCGCAGGGGGACGCTGAAGCTTTCTTT. Encoded protein: CASSLAQGDAEAFF.

V gene TRBV28 combines with J gene TRBJ2-1; 8 bases agree with TRBD2. The germline V gene encodes CDR1 MDHEN and CDR2 SYDVKM. The CDR3 consists of 16 residues. J gave up 9 bases and V 1 base, and 11 bases lay outside the gene matches. DNA for the CDR3: TGTGCCAGCAGTTTATTGAGCGGGAGTGTCTTGGGTGAGCAGTTCTTC. It encodes CASSLLSGSVLGEQFF.

The V gene is TRBV2, the J gene TRBJ2-2; the match to TRBD2 covers 13 bases. Germline V gives CDR1 SNHLY, CDR2 FYNNEI. The CDR3 has 16 residues. V lost 6 bases to trimming and J lost 5 bases; unmatched junction nucleotides: 6. The CDR3 coding sequence is TGTGCCAGCAGCTGGACTAGCGGGAGCGAAACCGGGGAGCTGTTTTTT. Translated: CASSWTSGSETGELFF. Full variable domain (missing parts from reference TRBV2 and TRBJ2-2): EPEVTQTPSHQVTQMGQEVILRCVPISNHLYFYWYRQILGQKVEFLVSFYNNEISEKSEIFDDQFSVERPDGSNFTLKIRSTKLEDSAMYFCASSWTSGSETGELFFGEGSRLTVL.

V gene TRBV4-2 combines with J gene TRBJ2-4; D ambiguous. Trimming took 0 bases from V and 1 from J, leaving 16 bases between them. In germline, CDR1 is LGHNA, CDR2 YNFKEQ. The CDR3 is made up of 18 amino acids. The CDR3 region is CASSQDGGPSVAKNIQYF. The CDR3 nucleotides read TGTGCCAGCAGCCAAGATGGTGGCCCCTCGGTGGCCAAAAACATTCAGTACTTC.

This clone was counted a single time. The chain couples TRBV7-8 to TRBJ2-1, with no clear D. CDR3 size: 14 residues. The V gene's germline CDR1 is SGHVS and CDR2 FQNEAQ. With 2 bases removed from V and 4 bases from J, the gap between germline ends came to 9 bases. The CDR3 loop reads CASSLNFLYNEQFF. CDR3 nucleotide sequence: TGTGCCAGCAGCTTAAACTTTCTTTACAATGAGCAGTTCTTC.

The CDR3 loop is CASSLSVSVRGTIGELFF. CDR3 DNA: TGTGCCAGCAGTTTATCGGTATCGGTAAGGGGAACGATCGGGGAGCTGTTTTTT. The V and J genes are TRBV27 and TRBJ2-2; D may be TRBD1 (5 bases). There are 18 residues in the CDR3. Trimming stripped 0 bases from V and 7 bases from J, with 21 bases between. Germline CDR1 is MNHEY and CDR2 is SMNVEV (reference sequence).

This chain joins TRBV6-1 and TRBJ1-3; D call uncertain. Per germline, CDR1 MNHNS and CDR2 SASEGT. V was trimmed by 3 bases and J by 0 bases, leaving 9 bases between them. The CDR3 totals 15 residues. The CDR3 here is CASSEYRGSGNTIYF. CDR3 nucleotide sequence: TGTGCCAGCAGTGAGTACAGAGGCTCTGGAAACACCATATATTTT.

The rearrangement uses TRBV5-4 and TRBJ2-1, with D perhaps TRBD2 (5 bases). Per germline, CDR1 SGHNT and CDR2 YYREEE (reference sequence). This CDR3 is built from 15 residues. Trimming removed 2 bases at V and 9 bases at J, with 18 bases between. The CDR3 spells CASSFTGIFSGEQFF. The CDR3 DNA is TGTGCCAGCAGCTTTACCGGGATCTTCTCCGGTGAGCAGTTCTTC.